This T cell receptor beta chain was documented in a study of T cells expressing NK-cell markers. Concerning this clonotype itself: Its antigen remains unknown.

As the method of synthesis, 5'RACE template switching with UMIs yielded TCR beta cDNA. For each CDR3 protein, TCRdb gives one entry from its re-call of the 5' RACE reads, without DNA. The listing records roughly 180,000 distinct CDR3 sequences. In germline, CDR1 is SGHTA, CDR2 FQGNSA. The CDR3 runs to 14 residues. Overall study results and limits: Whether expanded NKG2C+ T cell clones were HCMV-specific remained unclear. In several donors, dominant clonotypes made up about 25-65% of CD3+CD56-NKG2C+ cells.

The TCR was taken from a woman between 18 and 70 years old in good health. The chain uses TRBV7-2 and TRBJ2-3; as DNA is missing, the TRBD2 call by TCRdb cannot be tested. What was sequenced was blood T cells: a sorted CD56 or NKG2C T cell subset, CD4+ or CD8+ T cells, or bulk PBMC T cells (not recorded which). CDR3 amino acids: CASSLDSGRDTQYF. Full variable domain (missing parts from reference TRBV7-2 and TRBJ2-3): GAGVSQSPSNKVTEKGKDVELRCDPISGHTALYWYRQSLGQGLEFLIYFQGNSAPDKSGLPSDRFSAERTGGSVSTLTIQRTQQEDSAVYLCASSLDSGRDTQYFGPGTRLTVL.